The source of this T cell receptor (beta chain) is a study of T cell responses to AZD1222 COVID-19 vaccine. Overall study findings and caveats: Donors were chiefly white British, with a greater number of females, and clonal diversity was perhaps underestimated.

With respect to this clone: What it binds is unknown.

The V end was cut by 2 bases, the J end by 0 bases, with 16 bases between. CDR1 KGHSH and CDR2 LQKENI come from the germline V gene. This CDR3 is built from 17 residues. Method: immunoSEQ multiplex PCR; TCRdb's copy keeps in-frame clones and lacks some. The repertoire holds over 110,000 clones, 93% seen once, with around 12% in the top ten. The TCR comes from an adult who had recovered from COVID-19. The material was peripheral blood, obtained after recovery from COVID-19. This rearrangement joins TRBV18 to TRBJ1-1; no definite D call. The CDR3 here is CASSPWHLAEMNTEAFF. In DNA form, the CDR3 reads TGTGCCAGCTCACCATGGCACCTCGCAGAGATGAACACTGAAGCTTTCTTT.